Described below is a single T cell receptor (beta chain) sequence and its context. The data originate from a study of PD-L1 blockade in urothelial cancer. Overall study context: In terms of prior chemotherapy, patients had received 0 to 3 regimens.

Generated by immunoSEQ multiplex PCR, the TCRdb table keeps only in-frame clones and is missing some. Of roughly 100,000 clones listed, approximately 88% were seen once; the top ten hold around 1%. Time point reported: pretreatment peripheral blood. V was pared by 6 bases and J by 1 base, with 7 bases between. The CDR3 length is 12 residues. Germline assignment: CDR1 SNHLY and CDR2 FYNNEI. This chain joins TRBV2 and TRBJ2-7; D is perhaps TRBD2 (5 bases). The receptor's source is a woman at least 80 years old with urothelial cancer. The sample consisted of PBMCs, taken around atezolizumab (anti-PD-L1) treatment. CDR3 loop: CASRRESYEQYF. CDR3 coding DNA: TGTGCCAGCAGAAGGGAGTCCTACGAGCAGTACTTC.